These 25 T cell receptor beta chains were sequenced from one sample in a study of cytomegalovirus exposure and HLA in healthy donors. PCR was performed using 60 Vbeta and 13 Jbeta primers. Assay used: immunoSEQ multiplex PCR; TCRdb lists only in-frame clones, some missing. The table has some 150,000 clones, about 72% seen once. Sequenced: PBMCs. The receptor set was obtained from a man aged 35 to 55 in good health and CMV-seronegative.

This clone was seen a few times. One end of the junction is discordant with germline, which a read error may explain. The V call is TRBV4-2, the J call TRBJ1-5, with D possibly being TRBD1 (5 bases). This CDR3 region has 16 residues. Germline V CDR1 and CDR2: LGHNA, YNFKEQ. This CDR3 is CASSKDSGSGGQPQHF. CDR3 DNA sequence: TGTGCCAGCAGCAAAGATTCGGGGAGCGGGGGACAGCCCCAGCATTTT.

The V gene is TRBV18, the J gene TRBJ2-2; the D gene is possibly TRBD1 (5 bases). Germline V gives CDR1 KGHSH, CDR2 LQKENI. V lost 3 bases and J lost 0, with 14 bases in between. The CDR3 has 17 residues. The CDR3 sequence: CASSPPWQGPNTGELFF. The DNA for the CDR3 is TGTGCCAGCTCACCCCCTTGGCAGGGCCCGAACACCGGGGAGCTGTTTTTT.

The J gene is TRBJ2-7, the V gene TRBV5-1; 7 bases match TRBD1. Trimming removed 7 bases from V and 3 bases from J; junction bases left unmatched: 4. Germline CDR1 SGHRS, CDR2 YFSETQ. CDR3 length: 12 residues. This chain's CDR3 is CASGRDSYEQYF. The CDR3 nucleotides read TGCGCCAGCGGAAGGGACAGCTACGAGCAGTACTTC.

The rearrangement links TRBV6-1 to TRBJ2-3, with 7 bases lining up with TRBD1. V shed 5 bases and J 2 bases; nucleotides not matched to a gene: 7. The CDR3 is made up of 15 amino acids. Germline V lookup: CDR1 MNHNS, CDR2 SASEGT. The CDR3 here is CASSWTGDYTDTQYF. The CDR3 DNA sequence: TGTGCCAGCAGTTGGACAGGCGACTACACAGATACGCAGTATTTT.

Only a few counts were recorded for this clone. This chain links TRBV6-6 with TRBJ1-1; unclear D gene. Germline CDR1 is MNHNY and CDR2 is SVGAGI (reference sequence). Trimming removed 8 bases from V and 0 bases from J, with 10 bases in between. The CDR3 is 13 residues long. In DNA form, the CDR3 reads TGTGCCAGCGTTAAGACTTTGAACACTGAAGCTTTCTTT. This gives the protein CASVKTLNTEAFF.

The rearrangement links TRBV13 to TRBJ2-1; D remains ambiguous. From germline, CDR1 is PRHDT and CDR2 FYEKMQ (reference sequence). This CDR3 comprises 11 residues. V lost 3 bases to trimming and J lost 7 bases, with 4 bases between them. The CDR3 is CASSLYNEQFF. In DNA form, the CDR3 reads TGTGCCAGCAGCTTGTATAATGAGCAGTTCTTC.

The chain is built from TRBV6-5 and TRBJ1-2, with a tentative D call TRBD1 (5 bases). The CDR3 consists of 14 residues. V lost 6 bases and J lost 7, with 18 bases in between. Germline assignment: CDR1 MNHEY and CDR2 SVGAGI. The DNA for the CDR3 is TGTGCCAGCAGCAACACAAACCGACAGAGTGGCTACACCTTC. The encoded protein is CASSNTNRQSGYTF.

This clone was detected a few times. In DNA, the CDR3 is TGCGCCAGCAGGGAGGGAGAGGGCACTGAAGCTTTCTTT. Translated: CASREGEGTEAFF. The J gene is TRBJ1-1, the V gene TRBV5-1, with D unresolved. This CDR3 spans 13 amino acids. The ends were cut back, 5 bases at V and 4 bases at J, with 12 bases in the middle. CDR1 is SGHRS, CDR2 YFSETQ, per germline.

This clone was picked up a small number of times. The rearrangement links TRBV28 to TRBJ1-2; 10 bases are shared with TRBD1. The CDR3 extends over 15 amino acids. J lost 7 bases, V lost 4 bases, and 9 bases had no gene match. The germline V gene has CDR1 MDHEN and CDR2 SYDVKM. CDR3 loop: CASSSLTGGVGGYTF. The CDR3 bases are TGTGCCAGCAGTTCCCTGACAGGGGGCGTCGGTGGCTACACCTTC.

The chain carries TRBV2 and TRBJ2-4; 7 positions match TRBD2. Germline-derived CDR1 and CDR2 are SNHLY and FYNNEI. The CDR3 covers 14 residues. Trimming at V came to 6 bases and at J to 5 bases, leaving 7 bases not matched to a gene. The chain's CDR3 is CASRGGNRENIQYF. CDR3 coding DNA: TGTGCCAGCAGGGGGGGGAACCGGGAAAACATTCAGTACTTC.

The chain has TRBV5-1 and TRBJ2-5; D gene ambiguous. CDR3 length: 14 residues. V lost 5 bases and J lost 4, with 15 bases in between. Germline V gene sequence: CDR1 SGHRS, CDR2 YFSETQ. The CDR3: CASRNLQKAETQYF. The CDR3 nucleotides read TGCGCCAGCAGAAATCTACAGAAGGCAGAGACCCAGTACTTC. Full variable domain (missing parts from reference TRBV5-1 and TRBJ2-5): KAGVTQTPRYLIKTRGQQVTLSCSPISGHRSVSWYQQTPGQGLQFLFEYFSETQRNKGNFPGRFSGRQFSNSRSEMNVSTLELGDSALYLCASRNLQKAETQYFGPGTRLLVL.

The chain couples TRBV5-1 to TRBJ2-2; D gene uncertain. V lost 0 bases, J lost 0 bases, and 9 bases lay in between. The CDR3 loop spans 16 amino acids. In germline, CDR1 is SGHRS, CDR2 YFSETQ. CDR3 sequence: CASSLVSGANTGELFF. The CDR3 nucleotides are TGCGCCAGCAGCTTGGTTTCTGGAGCGAACACCGGGGAGCTGTTTTTT.

The chain is built from TRBV18 and TRBJ1-2; possibly TRBD1 for D (6 bases). Germline V gene sequence: CDR1 KGHSH, CDR2 LQKENI. Trimming took 3 bases from V and 10 from J, leaving 9 bases between them. This CDR3 region has 11 residues. The CDR3 DNA follows: TGTGCCAGCTCACCGGACAGACTCTACACCTTC. This sequence encodes CASSPDRLYTF.

The rearrangement joins TRBV6-5 to TRBJ1-2; 7 bases fit TRBD1. Germline CDR1 reads MNHEY; CDR2 reads SVGAGI. The J segment lost 3 bases and the V segment lost 6 bases, leaving 4 bases of the junction unmatched. The CDR3 is 13 residues long. CDR3 DNA: TGTGCCAGCAGCACAGGGGTTCACTATGGCTACACCTTC. The encoded protein is CASSTGVHYGYTF.

The chain combines TRBV5-1 with TRBJ2-3, with D uncertain. V shed 4 bases and J shed 4 bases, with 7 bases lying between them. The CDR3 length is 12 residues. Germline V gene data show CDR1 as SGHRS and CDR2 as YFSETQ. CDR3 DNA: TGCGCCAGCAGCCCCCGCGCAGATACGCAGTATTTT. It specifies CASSPRADTQYF.

This clone was seen a few times. This chain joins TRBV4-3 and TRBJ1-1; D is perhaps TRBD1 (6 bases). The germline V gene encodes CDR1 LGHNA and CDR2 YSLEER. Trimming removed 3 bases from V and 0 bases from J, with 14 bases in between. The CDR3 totals 16 residues. CDR3 amino acids: CASSQQPGHLNTEAFF. The CDR3 DNA reads as TGCGCCAGCAGCCAGCAACCGGGACACTTGAACACTGAAGCTTTCTTT.

J is TRBJ2-4 and V is TRBV5-6; perhaps TRBD2 as D (6 bases). Trimming shortened V by 2 bases and J by 1 base, and 13 bases separated the two germline ends. CDR3 length: 16 residues. CDR1 and CDR2 (germline): SGHDT, YYEEEE. The CDR3 spells CASSFTWGEAKNIQYF. In nucleotides, the CDR3 is TGTGCCAGCAGCTTTACCTGGGGGGAGGCCAAAAACATTCAGTACTTC.

This clone was observed a few times. Other nucleotide sequences from this sample produce the same CDR3. The V call is TRBV2, the J call TRBJ1-4; D might be TRBD1 (5 bases). CDR1 and CDR2 from the germline V gene are SNHLY and FYNNEI. This CDR3 has 14 amino acids. Trimming removed 8 bases from V and 4 bases from J, with 14 bases in between. CDR3 sequence reads: CASSEPGGNEKLFF. The CDR3 DNA follows: TGTGCCAGCTCTGAACCCGGGGGTAATGAAAAACTGTTTTTT.

The chain recombines TRBV7-2 with TRBJ2-7; D is undetermined. Germline loops: CDR1 SGHTA, CDR2 FQGNSA. There are 15 residues in the CDR3. The V end lost 2 bases, the J end lost 2 bases, and 13 bases lay between the germline ends. The CDR3 DNA is TGTGCCAGCAGCTTAAACGGAGTACCGACCTACGAGCAGTACTTC. Amino acids: CASSLNGVPTYEQYF.

The chain joins TRBV7-9 to TRBJ2-7; TRBD1 matches 7 bases. After removal of 8 bases from V and 1 base from J, the junction contained 11 bases not matched to a gene. Germline V gene data show CDR1 as SEHNR and CDR2 as FQNEAQ (reference sequence). The CDR3 extends over 15 amino acids. CDR3 bases: TGTGCCAGCGATTCTCCGGACAGGCCTTCCTACGAGCAGTACTTC. Encoded protein: CASDSPDRPSYEQYF.

The chain recombines TRBV15 with TRBJ1-1, with D unresolved. The CDR3 has 13 amino acids. The germline V gene has CDR1 LNHNV and CDR2 YYDKDF (reference sequence). V lost 1 base and J lost 5, with 8 bases in between. This CDR3 reads CATSRAAVTEAFF. CDR3 sequence (DNA): TGTGCCACCAGCAGAGCTGCGGTAACTGAAGCTTTCTTT.

This clone was detected a few times. As DNA, the CDR3 is TGTGCCAGCAGCTTAGCCCTAGCGGGAGGGCTATACAGCTCCTACAATGAGCAGTTCTTC. Protein product: CASSLALAGGLYSSYNEQFF. The chain is built from TRBV13 and TRBJ2-1, with 12 bases aligning to TRBD2. CDR1 and CDR2 from the germline V gene are PRHDT and FYEKMQ (reference sequence). The CDR3 contains 20 residues. The V gene end was trimmed by 1 base and the J gene end by 0 bases; junction bases not matched to a gene: 10. The full variable domain, with the rest looked up from reference TRBV13 and TRBJ2-1, is AAGVIQSPRHLIKEKRETATLKCYPIPRHDTVYWYQQGPGQDPQFLISFYEKMQSDKGSIPDRFSAQQFSDYHSELNMSSLELGDSALYFCASSLALAGGLYSSYNEQFFGPGTRLTVL.

The chain couples TRBV5-1 to TRBJ2-1; TRBD1 agrees at 9 bases. Germline V gives CDR1 SGHRS, CDR2 YFSETQ. The CDR3 has 15 residues. V lost 3 bases, J lost 4 bases, and 5 bases stayed unmatched. The CDR3 nucleotides read TGCGCCAGCAGCTCAGGGACAGGGAGGTACAATGAGCAGTTCTTC. Residues: CASSSGTGRYNEQFF.

This rearrangement joins TRBV11-2 to TRBJ2-7; TRBD1 agrees at 7 bases. CDR3 size: 12 residues. V lost 0 bases to trimming and J lost 7 bases; unmatched junction nucleotides: 0. Germline V CDR1 and CDR2: SGHAT, FQNNGV. The CDR3 spells CASSLDRGEQYF. CDR3 coding DNA: TGTGCCAGCAGCTTAGACAGGGGGGAGCAGTACTTC.

This chain joins TRBV7-9 and TRBJ2-3; tentative D call: TRBD1 (6 bases). CDR3 length equals 17 residues. V lost 3 bases, J lost 5 bases, and 21 bases lay in between. Germline V gives CDR1 SEHNR, CDR2 FQNEAQ (reference sequence). The CDR3 protein is CASSFLPTGSPGDTQYF. The CDR3 DNA sequence: TGTGCCAGCAGCTTCCTGCCAACAGGGTCGCCGGGAGATACGCAGTATTTT.